The clone carrying this T cell receptor (beta chain) was detected only a few times. The antigen is undetermined. PCR involved 60 Vbeta and 13 Jbeta primers. Using immunoSEQ multiplex PCR, the repertoire was profiled, and TCRdb retains in-frame clones only, with some absent. The table shows about 150,000 clones, with more than 75% occurring only once. The donors gave bone marrow, and they were healthy. Germline V lookup: CDR1 SGHTA, CDR2 FQGNSA. V was pared by 0 bases and J by 2 bases, with 8 bases between. There are 14 residues in the CDR3. These data come from a study of cytomegalovirus exposure and HLA in healthy donors. Findings and limits, study-wide: Later analysis reportedly placed an Asian-associated ancestry cluster below the roughly 690-donor mean in N-insertions.

What was sequenced was PBMCs. This chain links TRBV7-2 with TRBJ2-7, with unresolved D. The sequence was collected from a man aged 25-40 years in good health and CMV-seropositive. For the CDR3, the DNA is TGTGCCAGCAGCTTAGCGAGCAAAACCTACGAGCAGTACTTC. Its translation is CASSLASKTYEQYF.